These T cell receptor beta chains were read from a single sample in a study of blood T cell repertoires in COVID-19. TCRdb's copy holds only in-frame clones and misses some; the assay was immunoSEQ multiplex PCR. The data show about 62,000 clones, 76% seen once. The specimen was peripheral blood. All receptors come from a woman aged 45-65 years with active or convalescent COVID-19. Both conserved end residues are part of each CDR3. A D gene is named only where the DNA matches it firmly. Some rows mark clone size as missing; the rest say once, few, many or name a class of expanded clone.

TRBJ1-3 - TRBV27 - TGTGCCAGCAGTTTACATGGGGCTCGGGGAAACACCATATATTTT CASSLHGARGNTIYF
TRBJ1-1 - TRBV4-2 - TGTGCCAGCAGCGTCCACCTCGGACCCGCGGGCACTGAAGCTTTCTTT CASSVHLGPAGTEAFF
TRBJ1-1 few TRBV18 - TGTGCCAGCTCACCAATCCCCGGGTCTGAAGCTTTCTTT CASSPIPGSEAFF
TRBJ1-6 - TRBV18 - TGTGCCAGCTCACCGCAGGGGTACAATTCACCCCTCCACTTT CASSPQGYNSPLHF
TRBJ2-2 few TRBV7-9 - TGTGCCAGCAGCTTCGGGAACGGGGAGCTGTTTTTT CASSFGNGELFF
TRBJ2-3 - TRBV4-3 - TGCGCCAGCAGCCAAGATAAGGGAGGTTCGATGGATACGCAGTATTTT CASSQDKGGSMDTQYF
TRBJ1-2 - TRBV3-1/TRBV3-2 - TGTGCCAGCAGCCAAGCGGGGGGGTATCGTCTTGGCTACACCTTC CASSQAGGYRLGYTF
TRBJ2-7 - TRBV7-9 TRBD1 TGTGCCAGCAGCTCGGACAGGGGGCCCGGGTACGAGCAGTACTTC CASSSDRGPGYEQYF
TRBJ2-1 - TRBV7-9 - TGTGCCAGCAGCCTCTCCTACAATGAGCAGTTCTTC CASSLSYNEQFF
TRBJ1-2 - TRBV11-2 TRBD1 TGTGCCAGCAGCGGGACAGGGGGTAACTATGGCTACACCTTC CASSGTGGNYGYTF
TRBJ2-5 once TRBV6-1 TRBD2 TGTGCCAGCAGTGAAGGGGGAGGGGAGAAAGAGTACTTC CASSEGGGEKEYF
TRBJ1-3 - TRBV5-8 - TGTGCCAGCAGCTCGGTAGACACCATATATTTT CASSSVDTIYF
TRBJ2-7 - TRBV29-1 TRBD1 TGCAGCGTGGGAGGACAGGGCCGCTACGAGCAGTACTTC CSVGGQGRYEQYF
TRBJ2-1 - TRBV15 - TGTGCCACCAGCAGAACTGGAACTAACTACAATGAGCAGTTCTTC CATSRTGTNYNEQFF
TRBJ2-7 - TRBV11-2 - TGTGCCAGCAGCTTAGACAGAAATATGGTGCAGTACTTC CASSLDRNMVQYF
TRBJ2-3 - TRBV4-3 - TGCGCCAGCAGCCAGGCCGAGGGAGATACGCAGTATTTT CASSQAEGDTQYF
TRBJ1-2 - TRBV6-4 - TGTGCCAGCAGTGAAGGGAGTCTGAACTATGGCTACACCTTC CASSEGSLNYGYTF
TRBJ2-5 - TRBV4-2 - TGTGCCAGTAAGGTGGAGGGGGCCGCGGAGACCCAGTACTTC CASKVEGAAETQYF
TRBJ2-7 - TRBV21-1 - TGTGCCAGCAGCAAAGCAATGCAGTCTTACGAGCAGTACTTC CASSKAMQSYEQYF
TRBJ2-1 - TRBV14 TRBD2 TGTGCCAGCAGCCAGAGGGAGACTAGCGGGAGGGTGTTGAATGAGCAGTTCTTC CASSQRETSGRVLNEQFF
TRBJ1-1 once TRBV30 - TGTGCCTGTGGACCTAACACTGAAGCTTTCTTT CACGPNTEAFF
TRBJ1-6 once TRBV30 - TGTGCCTGGAGGCGGGGGAATTCACCCCTCCACTTT CAWRRGNSPLHF
TRBJ2-3 - TRBV6-5 - TGTGCCAGCAGTTACTCATCATCCTTAGCCGGAAATACGCAGTATTTT CASSYSSSLAGNTQYF
TRBJ1-2 - TRBV7-2 TRBD1 TGTGCCAGCAGCTGGGGACAGGGAGGCGGCGGCTACACCTTC CASSWGQGGGGYTF
TRBJ2-7 few TRBV5-1 TRBD2 TGCGCCAGCAGGCCGACTAGCGGGAGCTCCTACGAGCAGTACTTC CASRPTSGSSYEQYF
TRBJ1-2 - TRBV12-3/TRBV12-4 - TGTGCCAGCAGGGCCCGGGGTGGCTACACCTTC CASRARGGYTF
TRBJ1-1 few TRBV6-5 - TGTGCCAGCAGTTCTCAGGGGTGGAGCACTGAAGCTTTCTTT CASSSQGWSTEAFF
TRBJ1-1 - TRBV7-8 TRBD1 TGTGCCAGCAGCCCACAGGGGATTGAAGCTTTCTTT CASSPQGIEAFF
TRBJ2-5 few TRBV6-2/TRBV6-3 - TGTGCCAGCAGCCCCGGGGAGGAGACCCAGTACTTC CASSPGEETQYF
TRBJ2-1 - TRBV5-1 TRBD2 TGCGCCAGCAGCAAGGGACTAGCGGTCTACAATGAGCAGTTCTTC CASSKGLAVYNEQFF
TRBJ1-5 - TRBV7-6 - TGTGCCAGCAGCAGTACGGGGGGCGGCAATCAGCCCCAGCATTTT CASSSTGGGNQPQHF
TRBJ1-4 few TRBV29-1 TRBD1 TGCAGCGCCGGGACAGACCTTAATGAAAAACTGTTTTTT CSAGTDLNEKLFF
TRBJ2-1 - TRBV29-1 TRBD2 TGCAGCGTTCATGGACTAGCCCTATCCTACAATGAGCAGTTCTTC CSVHGLALSYNEQFF
TRBJ1-1 once TRBV7-9 TRBD1 TGTGCCAGCATTGGACAGGGCGAATGGGACACTGAAGCTTTCTTT CASIGQGEWDTEAFF
TRBJ2-7 - TRBV9 TRBD1 TGTGCCAGCAGCGTTGGGACAGGAGGGATCTACGAGCAGTACTTC CASSVGTGGIYEQYF
TRBJ2-3 - TRBV7-3 TRBD2 TGTGCCAGCAGCCGTAGCGGGAGCACAGATACGCAGTATTTT CASSRSGSTDTQYF
TRBJ1-2 - TRBV7-3 TRBD1 TGTGCCAGCAGCGCGCGACAGGGGTACGGCTACACCTTC CASSARQGYGYTF
TRBJ1-4 - TRBV7-9 - TGTGCCAGCAGCTTCAGGGATTATGAAAAACTGTTTTTT CASSFRDYEKLFF
TRBJ2-5 many TRBV27 TRBD1 TGTGCCAGCAGTCAGGGGGCGCCGGGGGAGACCCAGTACTTC CASSQGAPGETQYF
TRBJ1-4 - TRBV18 - TGTGCCAGCTCATCGACAGCGGGTAATGAAAAACTGTTTTTT CASSSTAGNEKLFF
TRBJ1-5 once TRBV6-5 - TGTGCCAGCAGTTACTCAAGGGGGTATCAGCCCCAGCATTTT CASSYSRGYQPQHF